These 26 T cell receptor beta chains were all obtained from the same sample, sequenced in a study of T cell responses to AZD1222 COVID-19 vaccine (dated by TCRdb to about 2021). Libraries were built with the immunoSEQ multiplex PCR assay. This immuneACCESS table, as held by TCRdb, lists in-frame sequences with V and J called but not all clones. Of the missing ones, under half trace to an unresolved V gene in checked studies; the others have no known cause. The sample table holds approximately 150,000 clones, of which under 90% were seen once. Under 2% of the sample belongs to the ten largest clones. The sample's time point, from its label and the paper: about 28 days (+/-7) after the second vaccine dose. Here the sequenced sample was peripheral blood, taken 28 days after the second AZD1222 dose. These receptors were taken from an adult who received the AZD1222 COVID-19 vaccine.

The CDR3 DNA reads TGTGCCAGCAGCTTACGCATGAACACTGAAGCTTTCTTT. The encoded protein is CASSLRMNTEAFF. The chain joins TRBV7-3 to TRBJ1-1; D is undetermined. The CDR3 is 13 amino acids. The germline V and J ends were trimmed by 2 bases and 0 bases, with 4 bases remaining between them. Per germline, CDR1 SGHTA and CDR2 FQGTGA.

This CDR3 is CASSLTPGQGAKGANVLTF. DNA of the CDR3: TGCGCCAGCAGCTTGACCCCGGGACAGGGGGCGAAGGGGGCCAACGTCCTGACTTTC. V gene TRBV5-1 combines with J gene TRBJ2-6; 12 bases fit TRBD1. V dropped 1 base and J dropped 4; count of bases not matched to a gene: 9. The germline gives CDR1 SGHRS, CDR2 YFSETQ. This CDR3 region has 19 residues.

The chain couples TRBV28 to TRBJ2-7, with D possibly being TRBD1 (5 bases). Germline V lookup: CDR1 MDHEN, CDR2 SYDVKM. CDR3 length equals 13 residues. The germline V and J ends were trimmed by 6 bases and 0 bases, with 9 bases remaining between them. The CDR3 nucleotides read TGTGCCAGCAGCCCCAGGGTCTCCTACGAGCAGTACTTC. Its translation: CASSPRVSYEQYF. Using reference TRBV28 and TRBJ2-7 for the parts outside the CDR3, the full variable domain is DVKVTQSSRYLVKRTGEKVFLECVQDMDHENMFWYRQDPGLGLRLIYFSYDVKMKEKGDIPEGYSVSREKKERFSLILESASTNQTSMYLCASSPRVSYEQYFGPGTRLTVT.

This chain connects TRBV28 to TRBJ1-5; a possible D gene is TRBD1 (6 bases). The germline CDR1 and CDR2 sequences are MDHEN and SYDVKM. Trimming cost V 6 bases and J 5 bases, with 20 bases left between them. CDR3 length equals 16 residues. Here the CDR3 reads CASSHRQAGEHQPQHF. The CDR3 DNA is TGTGCCAGCAGCCACCGACAGGCCGGGGAACATCAGCCCCAGCATTTT.

CDR3 loop: CASSDSSSGANVLTF. DNA for the CDR3: TGTGCCAGCAGTGACTCTAGCTCTGGGGCCAACGTCCTGACTTTC. V is TRBV6-4 and J is TRBJ2-6; no firm D call. From germline, CDR1 is MRHNA and CDR2 SNTAGT. Trimming shortened V by 0 bases and J by 0 bases, and 3 bases separated the two germline ends. This CDR3 has 15 amino acids.

This clone was detected only a few times. The chain has TRBV18 and TRBJ2-3; D gene ambiguous. CDR1 is KGHSH, CDR2 LQKENI, per germline. V lost 4 bases to trimming and J lost 4 bases, with 12 bases between them. This CDR3 contains 14 residues. CDR3: CASSQIGRADTQYF. CDR3 nucleotides: TGTGCCAGCTCACAGATAGGACGTGCAGATACGCAGTATTTT. The full variable domain, in which reference TRBV18 and TRBJ2-3 provide the parts outside the CDR3, is NAGVMQNPRHLVRRRGQEARLRCSPMKGHSHVYWYRQLPEEGLKFMVYLQKENIIDESGMPKERFSAEFPKEGPSILRIQQVVRGDSAAYFCASSQIGRADTQYFGPGTRLTVL.

The chain employs TRBV7-3 and TRBJ2-4; D remains ambiguous. The CDR3 length is 15 residues. CDR1 and CDR2 from the germline V gene are SGHTA and FQGTGA. Trimming shortened V by 1 base and J by 0 bases, and 7 bases separated the two germline ends. CDR3 nucleotide sequence: TGTGCCAGCAGCTTAAACTCAGCAGCCAAAAACATTCAGTACTTC. Its protein is CASSLNSAAKNIQYF.

The chain uses TRBV4-2 and TRBJ1-6; a weak D match, TRBD1 (5 bases). V lost 4 bases and J lost 3, with 13 bases in between. This CDR3 contains 16 residues. The germline gives CDR1 LGHNA, CDR2 YNFKEQ. This CDR3 reads CASSLTGTGYNSPLHF. The CDR3 DNA is TGTGCCAGCAGCCTAACCGGGACTGGCTATAATTCACCCCTCCACTTT.

The rearrangement joins TRBV7-6 to TRBJ2-7; no clear D. Between the trimmed V and J ends, which lost 1 base and 1 base, there was a span of 8 bases. CDR3 length equals 14 residues. The germline V gene has CDR1 SGHVS and CDR2 FNYEAQ. CDR3 nucleotides: TGTGCCAGCAGCTTAGGGAAGGGTTCCTACGAGCAGTACTTC. Its translation: CASSLGKGSYEQYF.

The V and J genes are TRBV5-1 and TRBJ1-4; D gene ambiguous. V was clipped by 0 bases and J by 5 bases, with 5 bases between them. Per germline, CDR1 SGHRS and CDR2 YFSETQ. The CDR3 covers 13 residues. The CDR3: CASSLGQNEKLFF. The CDR3 DNA reads as TGCGCCAGCAGCTTGGGTCAGAATGAAAAACTGTTTTTT.

The J gene is TRBJ1-2, the V gene TRBV10-2; D ambiguous. The CDR3 extends over 14 amino acids. The germline CDR1 and CDR2 sequences are WSHSY and SAAADI. Trimming pared 1 base from V and 4 bases from J, leaving 10 bases between. CDR3 bases: TGCGCCAGCAGTGAGTTTAGGGCCCTCTATGGCTACACCTTC. Its translation is CASSEFRALYGYTF.

V is TRBV28 and J is TRBJ1-4; 7 bases agree with TRBD1. The germline CDR1 and CDR2 sequences are MDHEN and SYDVKM. This CDR3 has 16 residues. The J segment lost 7 bases and the V segment lost 6 bases, leaving 14 bases of the junction unmatched. CDR3 loop: CASRSNGGGDGEKLFF. The DNA of the CDR3 is TGTGCCAGCAGGTCCAACGGAGGGGGCGATGGTGAAAAACTGTTTTTT.

This sequence joins TRBV20-1 and TRBJ1-1; D gene unclear. Germline CDR1 DFQATT, CDR2 SNEGSKA (reference sequence). This CDR3 has 10 residues. V lost 6 bases to trimming and J lost 7 bases, with 9 bases between them. The CDR3, as DNA: TGCAGTGCAAGGGTGATTGAAGCTTTCTTT. It is translated as CSARVIEAFF.

This clone has only one observation. The chain has TRBV11-2 and TRBJ2-1; no clear D. This CDR3 comprises 11 residues. Germline CDR1 and CDR2: SGHAT and FQNNGV. V lost 0 bases to trimming and J lost 7 bases, with 1 base between them. CDR3 nucleotides: TGTGCCAGCAGCTTAGAAAATGAGCAGTTCTTC. Translated: CASSLENEQFF.

Comments on this clone: The sample carries other DNA sequences with the same CDR3. The V and J genes are TRBV28 and TRBJ1-2; D ambiguous. Germline CDR1 reads MDHEN; CDR2 reads SYDVKM. Trimming pared 2 bases from V and 2 bases from J, leaving 6 bases between. CDR3 length: 13 amino acids. The CDR3 region is CASSLGQNYGYTF. The CDR3 DNA sequence: TGTGCCAGCAGTTTAGGGCAGAACTATGGCTACACCTTC.

V gene TRBV28 combines with J gene TRBJ2-3, with a weak D call TRBD2 (6 bases). Trimming took 6 bases from V and 2 from J, leaving 15 bases between them. Germline V lookup: CDR1 MDHEN, CDR2 SYDVKM. The CDR3 sequence is 15 residues long. CDR3 nucleotides: TGTGCCAGCAGGAATTGGGACTCAAACACAGATACGCAGTATTTT. Residues: CASRNWDSNTDTQYF.

The chain uses TRBV28 and TRBJ2-5, with D hard to call. CDR1 is MDHEN, CDR2 SYDVKM, per germline. The ends were cut back, 6 bases at V and 0 bases at J, with 11 bases in the middle. The CDR3 runs 14 residues. The CDR3 sequence: CASSPDPNQETQYF. The CDR3 DNA follows: TGTGCCAGCAGCCCCGACCCAAACCAAGAGACCCAGTACTTC.

The chain carries TRBV6-1 and TRBJ1-3, with D possibly matching TRBD1 (6 bases). The CDR3 consists of 16 residues. Trimming pared 4 bases from V and 1 base from J, leaving 14 bases between. Germline CDR1 and CDR2: MNHNS and SASEGT. Written as DNA, the CDR3 is TGTGCCAGCAGTGCGCAGGCCCAGGGGTCTGGAAACACCATATATTTT. It encodes CASSAQAQGSGNTIYF.

The chain employs TRBV7-2 and TRBJ2-5; D call uncertain. The ends were cut back, 0 bases at V and 2 bases at J, with 7 bases in the middle. The length of the CDR3 is 14 residues. Per germline, CDR1 SGHTA and CDR2 FQGNSA. DNA for the CDR3: TGTGCCAGCAGCTTAGCTGCAGTACAAGAGACCCAGTACTTC. It is translated as CASSLAAVQETQYF.

J is TRBJ2-2 and V is TRBV29-1, with 9 bases identical to TRBD1. The germline V gene has CDR1 SQVTM and CDR2 ANQGSEA. V shed 7 bases and J 4 bases; nucleotides not matched to a gene: 7. The CDR3 has 14 residues. CDR3 region: CSARTGAGTGELFF. DNA of the CDR3: TGCAGCGCTCGGACAGGGGCCGGCACCGGGGAGCTGTTTTTT.

J is TRBJ1-1 and V is TRBV29-1, with 7 bases matching TRBD1. Germline CDR1 and CDR2: SQVTM and ANQGSEA. CDR3 length: 14 residues. V shed 4 bases and J 1 base; nucleotides not matched to a gene: 6. As DNA, the CDR3 is TGCAGCGTTGCCAGGGGGGGTAGGAACACTGAAGCTTTCTTT. Its protein product is CSVARGGRNTEAFF.

V and J are TRBV6-6 and TRBJ2-2; 8 bases map to TRBD2. Germline V gene lookup returns CDR1 MNHNY and CDR2 SVGAGI (reference sequence). V lost 6 bases and J lost 0; bases outside the gene matches: 6. CDR3 size: 16 residues. CDR3 nucleotide sequence: TGTGCCAGCAGCCTATCTAGCGGGCCGAACACCGGGGAGCTGTTTTTT. It codes for CASSLSSGPNTGELFF.

V usage is TRBV19 and J usage is TRBJ1-4; D might be TRBD1 (5 bases). The CDR3 consists of 14 residues. Trimming stripped 7 bases from V and 8 bases from J, with 17 bases between. Germline CDR1 is LNHDA and CDR2 is SQIVND (reference sequence). In DNA form, the CDR3 reads TGTGCCAGTATGCCGGACCCCCGACAGGAAAAACTGTTTTTT. Its translation: CASMPDPRQEKLFF.

The genes are TRBV6-6 and TRBJ2-7; perhaps TRBD2 as D (6 bases). The CDR3 runs to 14 residues. Trimming took 2 bases from V and 2 from J, leaving 10 bases between them. Germline V gives CDR1 MNHNY, CDR2 SVGAGI (reference sequence). This CDR3 reads CASSYGGGTYEQYV. In DNA form, the CDR3 reads TGTGCCAGCAGTTACGGTGGGGGGACCTACGAGCAGTACGTC.

The J gene is TRBJ1-3, the V gene TRBV7-9; a possible D gene is TRBD1 (5 bases). Germline values: CDR1 SEHNR, CDR2 FQNEAQ (reference sequence). The CDR3 runs 13 residues. Between the trimmed V and J ends, which lost 6 bases and 1 base, there was a span of 7 bases. The CDR3: CASREGSGNTIYF. CDR3 nucleotide sequence: TGTGCCAGCAGAGAGGGGTCTGGAAACACCATATATTTT. Looking up the rest from reference TRBV7-9 and TRBJ1-3 gives the full variable domain: DTGVSQNPRHKITKRGQNVTFRCDPISEHNRLYWYRQTLGQGPEFLTYFQNEAQLEKSRLLSDRFSAERPKGSFSTLEIQRTEQGDSAMYLCASREGSGNTIYFGEGSWLTVV.

This chain links TRBV7-6 with TRBJ1-5, with D unresolved. V was clipped by 1 base and J by 0 bases, with 7 bases between them. CDR3 size: 15 residues. Germline CDR1 is SGHVS and CDR2 is FNYEAQ. The CDR3 DNA reads TGTGCCAGCAGCTTAGGGCAGTATAGCAATCAGCCCCAGCATTTT. It is translated as CASSLGQYSNQPQHF.